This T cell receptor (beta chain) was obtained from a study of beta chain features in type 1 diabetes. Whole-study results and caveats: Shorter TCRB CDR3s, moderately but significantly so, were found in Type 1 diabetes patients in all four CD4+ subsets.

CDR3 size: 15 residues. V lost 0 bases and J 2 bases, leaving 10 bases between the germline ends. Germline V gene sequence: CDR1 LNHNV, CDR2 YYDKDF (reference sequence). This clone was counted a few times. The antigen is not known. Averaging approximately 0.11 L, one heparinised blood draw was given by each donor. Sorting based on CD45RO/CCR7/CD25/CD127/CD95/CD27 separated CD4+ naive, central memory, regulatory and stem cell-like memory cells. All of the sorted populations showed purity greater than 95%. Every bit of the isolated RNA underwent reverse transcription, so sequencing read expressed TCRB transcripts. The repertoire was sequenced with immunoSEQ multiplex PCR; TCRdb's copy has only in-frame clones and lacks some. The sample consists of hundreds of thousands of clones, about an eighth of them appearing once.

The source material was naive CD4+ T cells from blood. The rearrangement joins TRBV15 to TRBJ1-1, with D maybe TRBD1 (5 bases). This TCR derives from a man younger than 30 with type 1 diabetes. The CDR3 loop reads CATSREGTVNTEAFF. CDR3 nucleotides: TGTGCCACCAGCAGAGAAGGGACTGTAAACACTGAAGCTTTCTTT.